This is a list of T cell receptor beta chains from one sample in a study of T cell repertoires in cytomegalovirus infection. TCRdb itself ran the reads through MiXCR, one entry per CDR3 protein. The sample holds hundreds of thousands of distinct CDR3 sequences, 20% to 25% seen once. The sequencing sample was made of CD8+ T cells from PBMCs. The receptors originated from a human donor in good health (CMV status not recorded). Some clones in this sample may be carry-over from other donors' samples. The CDR3 runs from the conserved cysteine through the conserved F or W. A D gene is named only where the DNA matches it firmly. Clone size is shown for a subset of rows, as once, few, many or a class of expanded clone.

CASSPVSTTNEKLFF	TGTGCCAGCAGCCCCGTCTCAACAACTAATGAAAAACTGTTTTTT	TRBV12-3/TRBV12-4	TRBJ1-4	-	many	15
CASSELAGYNEQFF	TGTGCCAGCAGTGAGCTAGCGGGCTACAATGAGCAGTTCTTC	TRBV6-4	TRBJ2-1	TRBD2	-	14
CASSHGLGEETQYF	TGTGCCAGCAGCCACGGACTCGGGGAAGAGACCCAGTACTTC	TRBV7-9	TRBJ2-5	-	-	14
CASSSTTGELFF	TGTGCCAGCAGCTCCACGACCGGGGAGCTGTTTTTT	TRBV28	TRBJ2-2	-	few	12
CASSLEGKETQYF	TGTGCCAGCAGCTTAGAGGGAAAAGAGACCCAGTACTTC	TRBV7-9	TRBJ2-5	-	many	13
CASAYSGGTTDTQYF	TGTGCCAGCGCCTATAGCGGGGGGACCACAGATACGCAGTATTTT	TRBV7-2	TRBJ2-3	TRBD2	many	15
CARSLGPGGGLGDEQFF	TGTGCCAGAAGCTTGGGGCCCGGCGGGGGATTGGGGGATGAGCAGTTCTTC	TRBV5-3	TRBJ2-1	TRBD2	-	17
CASSPSPTYEQFF	TGTGCCAGCAGCCCCAGTCCAACCTATGAGCAGTTCTTC	TRBV13	TRBJ2-1	-	-	13
CASRPDSQETQYF	TGTGCCAGCAGACCGGACAGCCAAGAGACCCAGTACTTC	TRBV5-6	TRBJ2-5	-	-	13
CAFHRDRGVNEQFF	TGTGCCTTCCACCGGGACAGGGGAGTAAATGAGCAGTTCTTC	TRBV7-4	TRBJ2-1	TRBD1	once	14
CASSDARDNEQFF	TGTGCCAGCAGCGACGCTAGAGACAATGAGCAGTTCTTC	TRBV7-9	TRBJ2-1	-	few	13
CATSRDLTGENQPQHF	TGTGCCACCAGCAGAGATCTGACAGGGGAAAATCAGCCCCAGCATTTT	TRBV15	TRBJ1-5	TRBD1	-	16
CASSLALQPQHF	TGTGCCAGCAGCTTAGCGCTTCAGCCCCAGCATTTT	TRBV7-2	TRBJ1-5	-	many	12
CASSPRGVITDTQYF	TGTGCCAGCAGCCCCCGGGGAGTAATCACAGATACGCAGTATTTT	TRBV7-3	TRBJ2-3	-	many	15
CSASPRDKQEAFF	TGCAGTGCCAGCCCCCGGGACAAGCAGGAAGCTTTCTTT	TRBV20-1	TRBJ1-1	-	once	13
CSVQEISYEQYF	TGCAGCGTTCAGGAGATCTCCTACGAGCAGTACTTC	TRBV29-1	TRBJ2-7	-	many	12
CASSQPNNPQETQYF	TGTGCCAGCAGTCAACCGAACAACCCCCAAGAGACCCAGTACTTC	TRBV28	TRBJ2-5	-	many	15
CASIRTMGETQYF	TGTGCCAGCATCAGAACAATGGGGGAGACCCAGTACTTC	TRBV28	TRBJ2-5	-	many	13
CASSLQGRNQPQHF	TGTGCCAGCAGTCTACAGGGGAGGAATCAGCCCCAGCATTTT	TRBV28	TRBJ1-5	TRBD1	-	14
CASSLFPGAGTEAFF	TGTGCCAGCAGTTTATTTCCGGGGGCTGGGACTGAAGCTTTCTTT	TRBV27	TRBJ1-1	-	few	15
CASSTDRGVGNQPQHF	TGTGCCAGCAGCACAGACAGGGGGGTAGGCAATCAGCCCCAGCATTTT	TRBV7-2	TRBJ1-5	TRBD1	many	16
CASSRGDVEAFF	TGTGCCAGCAGCAGGGGGGATGTTGAAGCTTTCTTT	TRBV7-9	TRBJ1-1	-	-	12
CASSLAGGSTDTQYF	TGTGCCAGCAGCTTAGCGGGGGGATCCACAGATACGCAGTATTTT	TRBV7-3	TRBJ2-3	TRBD2	many	15
CASSSADIYGYTF	TGTGCCAGCAGCTCCGCGGACATCTATGGCTACACCTTC	TRBV7-2	TRBJ1-2	-	many	13
CASSPTGGWDTQYF	TGTGCCAGCAGTCCCACAGGGGGCTGGGATACGCAGTATTTT	TRBV28	TRBJ2-3	TRBD1	-	14
CASSVGATSSYEQYF	TGTGCCAGCAGCGTAGGAGCGACCTCCTCCTACGAGCAGTACTTC	TRBV9	TRBJ2-7	-	-	15
CASSSTGTGEGYTF	TGTGCCAGCAGCTCCACCGGGACAGGGGAAGGCTACACCTTC	TRBV7-3	TRBJ1-2	TRBD1	many	14
CASSPNRGMRDEQYF	TGTGCCAGCAGCCCTAACAGGGGTATGAGGGACGAGCAGTACTTC	TRBV7-2	TRBJ2-7	TRBD1	-	15
CATSFLPGLDTEAFF	TGTGCCACCAGCTTCTTGCCAGGGTTGGACACTGAAGCTTTCTTT	TRBV15	TRBJ1-1	-	-	15
CASSSKRGAGTDTQYF	TGTGCCAGCAGCTCCAAGCGGGGGGCGGGCACAGATACGCAGTATTTT	TRBV7-2	TRBJ2-3	TRBD2	many	16
CSAKSPDWTGDFYGYTF	TGCAGTGCTAAGAGCCCCGACTGGACAGGTGACTTCTATGGCTACACCTTC	TRBV20-1	TRBJ1-2	TRBD1	-	17
CASSLGLSGSWYQETQYF	TGTGCCAGCAGCTTAGGACTTAGTGGCAGTTGGTACCAAGAGACCCAGTACTTC	TRBV7-8	TRBJ2-5	-	many	18
CASSPKGGSYEQYF	TGTGCCAGCAGCCCCAAGGGGGGGAGCTACGAGCAGTACTTC	TRBV7-9	TRBJ2-7	-	many	14
CASSFMGADTQYF	TGTGCCAGCAGCTTCATGGGGGCAGATACGCAGTATTTT	TRBV5-4	TRBJ2-3	-	-	13
CAWRGGAVDTQYF	TGTGCCTGGCGGGGGGGGGCAGTGGATACGCAGTATTTT	TRBV2	TRBJ2-3	TRBD2	-	13
CASSRSGSSYEQYF	TGTGCCAGCAGCCGGAGCGGTAGCTCCTACGAGCAGTACTTC	TRBV7-6	TRBJ2-7	-	once	14
CASRFTGDDNQPQHF	TGTGCCAGCAGATTTACAGGCGACGACAATCAGCCCCAGCATTTT	TRBV12-3/TRBV12-4	TRBJ1-5	-	many	15
CASKLRGPGYEQYF	TGTGCCAGCAAACTCCGGGGCCCTGGGTACGAGCAGTACTTC	TRBV28	TRBJ2-7	-	-	14
CASSWAASGNEQFF	TGTGCCAGCAGTTGGGCGGCCTCGGGCAATGAGCAGTTCTTC	TRBV27	TRBJ2-1	-	few	14
CASSLMAGAQPQHF	TGTGCCAGCAGTTTAATGGCAGGGGCCCAGCCCCAGCATTTT	TRBV28	TRBJ1-5	-	many	14
CASRWGLMKFF	TGTGCCAGTAGATGGGGACTGATGAAGTTCTTC	TRBV19	TRBJ2-1	-	many	11
CASSFYNTEAFF	TGTGCCAGCAGCTTCTACAACACTGAAGCTTTCTTT	TRBV7-6	TRBJ1-1	-	many	12
CASSPRDGSYEQYF	TGTGCCAGCAGCCCCCGGGACGGCTCCTACGAGCAGTACTTC	TRBV7-8	TRBJ2-7	-	many	14
CASSDPGTYEQYF	TGTGCCAGCAGTGACCCGGGCACCTACGAGCAGTACTTC	TRBV6-1	TRBJ2-7	-	-	13
CASSLVLGATEDFF	TGTGCCAGCAGCTTAGTATTGGGGGCCACTGAAGATTTCTTT	TRBV7-2	TRBJ1-1	-	-	14